The T cell receptor (beta chain) under discussion was sequenced for a study of blood T cell repertoires in COVID-19. About the study: Researchers got acute and convalescent COVID-19 samples from the United States, Italy and Spain.

Residents of about two dozen US areas, aged about 18 to 89 years, made up the participants. Cohort 3 donors were reported recovered after two negative PCRs, clearance, or symptom resolution. In the authors' methods: Scientists estimated how many nucleated cells there were by amplifying reference gene primers. Repertoires were generated with immunoSEQ multiplex PCR, while TCRdb's copy carries only in-frame clones and drops some. That table furnishes V, J and clone size, whereas the DNA furnished D and trimming. The sample lists about 330,000 clones, around 90% seen once, with about 5% in the top ten. The clonotype comes from a young man who had recovered from COVID-19. Sequenced sample: PBMCs or T cells enriched from blood (not recorded which).

CDR3 sequence reads: CASSSVVTNEKLFF. CDR3 DNA sequence: TGTGCCAGCAGTTCGGTGGTGACTAATGAAAAACTGTTTTTT. The rearrangement uses TRBV27 and TRBJ1-4; no clear D gene. Looked up from germline, CDR1 is MNHEY and CDR2 is SMNVEV (reference sequence). Deletions cut 4 bases from V and 2 bases from J, with 8 bases between. The CDR3 runs to 14 residues.